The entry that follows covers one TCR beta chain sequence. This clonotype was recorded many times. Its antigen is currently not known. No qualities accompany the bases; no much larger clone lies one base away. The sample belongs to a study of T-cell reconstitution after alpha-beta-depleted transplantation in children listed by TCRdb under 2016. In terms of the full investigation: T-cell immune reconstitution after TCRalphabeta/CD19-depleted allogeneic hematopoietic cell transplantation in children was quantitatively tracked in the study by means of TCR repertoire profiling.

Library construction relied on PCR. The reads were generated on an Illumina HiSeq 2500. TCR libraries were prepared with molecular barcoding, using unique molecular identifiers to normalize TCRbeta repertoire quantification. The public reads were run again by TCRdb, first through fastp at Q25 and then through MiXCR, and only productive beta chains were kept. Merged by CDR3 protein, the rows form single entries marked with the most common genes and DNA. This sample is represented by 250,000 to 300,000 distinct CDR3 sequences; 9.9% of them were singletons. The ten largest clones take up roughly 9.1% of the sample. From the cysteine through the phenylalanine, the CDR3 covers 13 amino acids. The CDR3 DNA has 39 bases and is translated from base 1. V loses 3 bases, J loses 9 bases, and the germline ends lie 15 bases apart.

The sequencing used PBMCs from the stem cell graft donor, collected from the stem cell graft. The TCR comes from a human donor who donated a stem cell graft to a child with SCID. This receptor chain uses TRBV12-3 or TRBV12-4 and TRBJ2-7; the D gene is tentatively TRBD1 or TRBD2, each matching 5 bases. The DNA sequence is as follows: TGTGCCAGCAGTTTTAAAAGCAGGGAGTCGCAGTACTTC. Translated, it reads CASSFKSRESQYF.